This T cell receptor beta chain was sequenced in a study of blood T cell repertoires in COVID-19. Study-wide context: In each case, the material was cDNA or gDNA derived from T cells, B-cell-depleted T cells, or PBMCs.

The J segment lost 1 base and the V segment lost 5 bases, leaving 5 bases of the junction unmatched. This CDR3 is built from 15 residues. Per the germline V gene, CDR1 is SGHAT and CDR2 is FQDESV (reference sequence). The method was immunoSEQ multiplex PCR; TCRdb's version includes in-frame clones alone and lacks a portion of them. The sample has just over 90,000 clones, roughly nine tenths seen once. This sequence originates from a human donor with active COVID-19. The donor label of this sample is uncertain. The V and J genes are TRBV11-1 and TRBJ2-3; TRBD2 matches at 8 bases. The specimen sequenced was peripheral blood. The chain's CDR3 is CASSPTAGGTDTQYF. For the CDR3, the DNA is TGTGCCAGCAGCCCTACAGCGGGGGGCACAGATACGCAGTATTTT.